This T cell receptor (beta chain) originates from a study of T-cell memory formation after mild COVID-19. Looking at the study overall: The two donors had largely donor-specific TCR clusters. General study points: Clones shrinking between day 15 and 85 showed a balanced CD4/CD8 split, and those that grew later tilted toward CD4+. Pre-infection memory harbored some responding clones, suggesting cross-reactive memory joined.

TCR alpha and TCR beta cDNA libraries carrying sample barcodes and UMIs were produced by 5'RACE using constant-segment primers. TCRdb itself ran the 5' RACE reads through MiXCR, one entry per CDR3 protein. The sample records approximately 250,000 distinct CDR3 sequences, over 15% being singletons. With 10 bases removed from V and 2 bases from J, the gap between germline ends came to 14 bases. The CDR3 consists of 14 residues. Germline V gene lookup returns CDR1 ENHRY and CDR2 SYGVKD. Comments on this clonotype: The target antigen is unknown.

This TCR derives from a man in his late teens or twenties who had mild COVID-19 (a few samples of this study predate the infection). Cell type and time point are not known. The sequenced sample consisted of PBMCs or a T cell subset sorted from them (not recorded which). The chain recombines TRBV10-3 with TRBJ2-2; either TRBD1 or TRBD2 may supply D (5 bases each). The CDR3 region has the DNA TGTGCCACCGAGGGTGGGGCCAACACCGGGGAGCTGTTTTTT. Protein sequence: CATEGGANTGELFF.